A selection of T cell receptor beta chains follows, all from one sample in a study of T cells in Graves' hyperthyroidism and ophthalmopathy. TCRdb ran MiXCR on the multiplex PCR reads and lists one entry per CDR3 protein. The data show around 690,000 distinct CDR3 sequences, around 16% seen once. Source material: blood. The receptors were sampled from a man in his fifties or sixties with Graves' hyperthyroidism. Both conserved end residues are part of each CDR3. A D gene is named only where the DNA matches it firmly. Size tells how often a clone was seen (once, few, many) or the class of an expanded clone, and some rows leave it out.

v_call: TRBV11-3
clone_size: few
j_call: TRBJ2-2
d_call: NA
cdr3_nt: TGTGCCAGCAGGGGGGGCTCCGGGGAGCTGTTTTTT
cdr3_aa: CASRGGSGELFF

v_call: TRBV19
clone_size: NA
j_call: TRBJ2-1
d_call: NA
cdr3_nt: TGTGCCACCAAGACAGGAGGATACAATGAGCAGTTCTTC
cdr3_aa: CATKTGGYNEQFF

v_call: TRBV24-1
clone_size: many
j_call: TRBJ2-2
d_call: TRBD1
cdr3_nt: TGTGCCACCAGCCCACAGGGGCACACCGGGGAGCTGTTTTTT
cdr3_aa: CATSPQGHTGELFF

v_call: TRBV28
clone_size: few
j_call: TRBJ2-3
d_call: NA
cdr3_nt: TGTGCCAGCTTTGCTAGCACAGATACGCAGTATTTT
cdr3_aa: CASFASTDTQYF

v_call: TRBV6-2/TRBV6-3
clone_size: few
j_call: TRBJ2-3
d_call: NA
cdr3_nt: TGTGCCAGCAGTTATCCACTCGCTGGGACAGATACGCAGTATTTT
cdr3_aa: CASSYPLAGTDTQYF

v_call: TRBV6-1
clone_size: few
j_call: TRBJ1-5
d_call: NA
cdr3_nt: TGTGCCAGCAGTCAATACAGGGCGGACAATCAGCCCCAGCATTTT
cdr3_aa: CASSQYRADNQPQHF

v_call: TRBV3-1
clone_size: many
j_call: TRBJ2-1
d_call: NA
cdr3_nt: TGTGCCAGCAGCCAAGTTCTGGCGGCTAATGAGCAGTTCTTC
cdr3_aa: CASSQVLAANEQFF

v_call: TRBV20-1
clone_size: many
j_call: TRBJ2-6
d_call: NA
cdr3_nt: TGCAGTGCTTACGTACTCGGTGCTGGGGCCAACGTCCTGACTTTC
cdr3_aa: CSAYVLGAGANVLTF

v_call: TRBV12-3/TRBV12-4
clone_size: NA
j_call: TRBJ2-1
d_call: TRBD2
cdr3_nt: TGTGCCAGCACCTCAGCGGGGGCCTTTTCCTACAATGAGCAGTTCTTC
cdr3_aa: CASTSAGAFSYNEQFF

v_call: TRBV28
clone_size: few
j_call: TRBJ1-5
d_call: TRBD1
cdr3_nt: TGTGCCAGCAGTCCCTACCGACAGGGTGATCAGCCCCAGCATTTT
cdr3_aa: CASSPYRQGDQPQHF

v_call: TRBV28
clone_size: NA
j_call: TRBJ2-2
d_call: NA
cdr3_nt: TGTGCCAGCAGCTCCGACATCACCGGGGAGCTGTTTTTT
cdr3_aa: CASSSDITGELFF

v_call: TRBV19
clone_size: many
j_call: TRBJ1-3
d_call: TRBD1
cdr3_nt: TGTGCCAGTAGTATTGGGTCGGGACAGCTCCACTCTGGAAACACCATATATTTT
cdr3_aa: CASSIGSGQLHSGNTIYF

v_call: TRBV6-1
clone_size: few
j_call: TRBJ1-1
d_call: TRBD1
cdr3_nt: TGTGCCAGCAGAGATACAGGGGGGGCCGGGACAACTGAAGCTTTCTTT
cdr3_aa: CASRDTGGAGTTEAFF

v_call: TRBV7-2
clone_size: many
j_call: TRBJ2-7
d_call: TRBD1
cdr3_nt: TGTGCCAGCAGTCAGGGCACAGGGGTATCCTACGAGCAGTACTTC
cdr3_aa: CASSQGTGVSYEQYF

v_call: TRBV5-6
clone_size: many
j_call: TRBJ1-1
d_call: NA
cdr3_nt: TGTGCCAGCAGTTTAGCAGTGAACACTGAAGCTTTCTTT
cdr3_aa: CASSLAVNTEAFF

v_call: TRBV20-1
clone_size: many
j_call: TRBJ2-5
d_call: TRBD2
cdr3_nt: TGCAGTGCTATATTTGAGGGTTCTGGTCTCCTAGCGGGCCCTCAAGAGACCCAGTACTTC
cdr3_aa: CSAIFEGSGLLAGPQETQYF

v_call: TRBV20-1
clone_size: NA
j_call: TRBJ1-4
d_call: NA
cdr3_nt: TGCAGTGCTAGGGGATTTGGGGGCGCGGAAACTAATGAAAAACTGTTTTTT
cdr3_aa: CSARGFGGAETNEKLFF

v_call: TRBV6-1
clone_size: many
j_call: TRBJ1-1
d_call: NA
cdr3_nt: TGTGCCAGCAGCTATATTGGTACTGAAGCTTTCTTT
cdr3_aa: CASSYIGTEAFF

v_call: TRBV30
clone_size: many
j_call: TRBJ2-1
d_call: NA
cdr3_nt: TGTGCCTGGAGGCCCTGGACTCAACCTTCGGGCAATGAGCAGTTCTTC
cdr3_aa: CAWRPWTQPSGNEQFF

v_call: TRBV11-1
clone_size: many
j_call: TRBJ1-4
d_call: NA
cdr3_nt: TGTGCCAGCAGCTCTTACACCGACGGGGAAAAACTGTTTTTT
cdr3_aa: CASSSYTDGEKLFF

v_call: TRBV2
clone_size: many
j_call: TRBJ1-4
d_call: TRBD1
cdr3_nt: TGTGCCAGCATTTCGGACAGGGTAAATGAAAAACTGTTTTTT
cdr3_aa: CASISDRVNEKLFF

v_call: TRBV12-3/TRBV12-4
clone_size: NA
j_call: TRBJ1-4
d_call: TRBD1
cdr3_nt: TGTGCCAGCAGTCCCTACAGGGGGCGGTCTAATGAAAAACTGTTTTTT
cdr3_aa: CASSPYRGRSNEKLFF

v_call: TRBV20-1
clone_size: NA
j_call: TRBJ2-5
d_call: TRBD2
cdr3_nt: TGCAGTGCTAGAGCGCACACTAGCGAGGTTGTCCAGGAGACCCAGTACTTC
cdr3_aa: CSARAHTSEVVQETQYF

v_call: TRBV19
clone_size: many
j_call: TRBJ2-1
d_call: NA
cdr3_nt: TGTGCCAGTAGTATGAACGGGGGCAATGAGCAGTTCTTC
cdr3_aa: CASSMNGGNEQFF

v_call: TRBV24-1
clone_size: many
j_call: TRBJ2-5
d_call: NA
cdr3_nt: TGTGCCACCAGTGACGCACAGGGATCGGAAGAGACCCAGTACTTC
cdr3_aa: CATSDAQGSEETQYF

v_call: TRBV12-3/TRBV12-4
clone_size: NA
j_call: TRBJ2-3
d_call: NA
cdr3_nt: TGTGCCAGCAGTTTAGGGGGAAGTTACACAGATACGCAGTATTTT
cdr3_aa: CASSLGGSYTDTQYF

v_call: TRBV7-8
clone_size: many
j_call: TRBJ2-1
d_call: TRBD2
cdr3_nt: TGTGCCAGCAGCTCGTCGGGACTAGCGGGCAATGAGCAGTTCTTC
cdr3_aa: CASSSSGLAGNEQFF

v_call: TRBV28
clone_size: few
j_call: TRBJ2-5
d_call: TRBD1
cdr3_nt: TGTGCCAGCAGTCCTATCCCGGGACAGGGGGTGGAGACCCAGTACTTC
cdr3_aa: CASSPIPGQGVETQYF

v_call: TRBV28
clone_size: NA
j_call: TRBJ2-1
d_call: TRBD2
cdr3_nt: TGTGCCAGCAGTCCCCCGGGACTAGAAAATGAGCAGTTCTTC
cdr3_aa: CASSPPGLENEQFF

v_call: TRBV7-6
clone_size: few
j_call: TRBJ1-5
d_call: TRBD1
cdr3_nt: TGTGCCAGCAGCTTATGGGACAGAGGTCAGCCCCAGCATTTT
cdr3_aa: CASSLWDRGQPQHF

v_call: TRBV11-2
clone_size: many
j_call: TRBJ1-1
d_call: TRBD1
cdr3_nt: TGTGCCAGCAGCAACCGGGGACAGGGCGACACTGAAGCTTTCTTT
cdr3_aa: CASSNRGQGDTEAFF

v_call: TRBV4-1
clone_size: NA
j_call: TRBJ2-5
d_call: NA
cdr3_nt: TGCGCCAGCAGCCAAGTGTACCAAGAGACCCAGTACTTC
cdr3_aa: CASSQVYQETQYF

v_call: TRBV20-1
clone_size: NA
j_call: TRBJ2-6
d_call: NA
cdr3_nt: TGCAGTGCAATGCAAGGGCTCTCTGGGGCCAACGTCCTGACTTTC
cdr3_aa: CSAMQGLSGANVLTF

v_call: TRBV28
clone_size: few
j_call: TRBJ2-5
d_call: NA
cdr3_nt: TGTGCCAGCAGTACCCAGCCGTACCGAGAGACCCAGTACTTC
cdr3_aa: CASSTQPYRETQYF

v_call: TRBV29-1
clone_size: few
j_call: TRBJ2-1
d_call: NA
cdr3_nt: TGCAGCGTTGGTGGGGTATTCGGTGTCGGGTTAATAGCGCAAAACAATGAGCAGTTCTTC
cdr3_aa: CSVGGVFGVGLIAQNNEQFF

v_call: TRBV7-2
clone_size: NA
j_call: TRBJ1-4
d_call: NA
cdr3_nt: TGTGCCAGCAGCTTAGGGGGGGCGCGTGAAAAACTGTTTTTT
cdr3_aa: CASSLGGAREKLFF

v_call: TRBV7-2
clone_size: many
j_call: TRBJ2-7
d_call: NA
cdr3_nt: TGTGCCAGCAGCTCTCTAGGGAGGACAGTTTCCGAGCAGTACTTC
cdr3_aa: CASSSLGRTVSEQYF

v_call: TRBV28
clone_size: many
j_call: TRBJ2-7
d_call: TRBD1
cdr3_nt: TGTGCCAGCAGTTTAATTTGGGACAGGGGTTCCTACGAGCAGTACTTC
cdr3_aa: CASSLIWDRGSYEQYF

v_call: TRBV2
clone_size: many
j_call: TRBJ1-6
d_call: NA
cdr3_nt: TGTGCCAGCAGTGCCCTGCCCGATTCACCCCTCCACTTT
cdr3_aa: CASSALPDSPLHF

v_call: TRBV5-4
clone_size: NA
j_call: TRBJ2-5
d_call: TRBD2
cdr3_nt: TGTGCCAGCAGCTTGTTCGGGACTAGCGGTGTGGAGACCCAGTACTTC
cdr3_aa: CASSLFGTSGVETQYF

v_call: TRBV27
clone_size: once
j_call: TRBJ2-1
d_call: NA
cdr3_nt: TGTGCCAGCAGTTTAAACCCTGAGCAGTTCTTC
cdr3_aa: CASSLNPEQFF